One sample yielded the 22 T cell receptor beta chains listed below, sequenced in a study of T-cell memory formation after mild COVID-19. TCRdb re-called the 5' RACE reads through MiXCR, storing one row per CDR3 protein. The sample has about 560,000 distinct CDR3 sequences, about a sixth seen once. Sequencing was performed on PBMCs or a T cell subset sorted from them (not recorded which). These receptors all come from an adult woman who had mild COVID-19 (a few samples of this study predate the infection). Cell type and time point are not known.

This clonotype was seen only a few times. The rearrangement links TRBV24-1 to TRBJ1-1, with TRBD1 matching 8 bases. The V gene's germline CDR1 is KGHDR and CDR2 SFDVKD. The CDR3 consists of 14 residues. V lost 3 bases and J lost 3; bases outside the gene matches: 2. Written as DNA, the CDR3 is TGTGCCACCAGTGATGGACAGGGATACACTGAAGCTTTCTTT. Translated: CATSDGQGYTEAFF.

V and J are TRBV7-2 and TRBJ1-2; D unresolved. CDR3 size: 16 residues. Trimming removed 2 bases at V and 2 bases at J, with 15 bases between. Germline values: CDR1 SGHTA, CDR2 FQGNSA. CDR3 residues: CASSLLLISGNYGYTF. CDR3 in DNA: TGTGCCAGCAGCTTACTCCTGATTTCCGGGAACTATGGCTACACCTTC. The variable domain in full, with the rest retrieved from reference TRBV7-2 and TRBJ1-2, is GAGVSQSPSNKVTEKGKDVELRCDPISGHTALYWYRQSLGQGLEFLIYFQGNSAPDKSGLPSDRFSAERTGGSVSTLTIQRTQQEDSAVYLCASSLLLISGNYGYTFGSGTRLTVV.

J is TRBJ2-3 and V is TRBV3-1; no firm D call. V was cut by 4 bases and J by 3 bases, with 8 bases left in between. Germline V gives CDR1 LGHDT, CDR2 YNNKEL (reference sequence). The CDR3 consists of 13 residues. For the CDR3, the DNA is TGTGCCAGCAGCCCTTGGATGACAGATACGCAGTATTTT. Its protein is CASSPWMTDTQYF.

This chain connects TRBV12-3 or TRBV12-4 to TRBJ1-6; D not certain. Trimming stripped 3 bases from V and 9 bases from J, with 6 bases between. This CDR3 spans 12 amino acids. This CDR3 is CASSFKGSPLHF. Written as DNA, the CDR3 is TGTGCCAGCAGTTTTAAGGGTTCACCCCTCCACTTT.

Here the CDR3 DNA reads TGTGCCAGTAGTTCCGGGACAAGCTCCTACGAGCAGTACTTC. Protein: CASSSGTSSYEQYF. The V call is TRBV19, the J call TRBJ2-7, with D perhaps TRBD1 (6 bases). Germline V gives CDR1 LNHDA, CDR2 SQIVND (reference sequence). The CDR3 runs to 14 residues. V lost 5 bases and J 0 bases, leaving 11 bases between the germline ends.

The rearrangement links TRBV6-2 or TRBV6-3 to TRBJ2-1; TRBD2 matches at 7 bases. Germline-derived CDR1 and CDR2 are MNHEY and SVGEGT. The CDR3 sequence is 16 residues long. The junction had 9 bases not matched to a gene; V was cut back by 6 bases and J by 1 base. The CDR3: CASRTIAGSSYNEQFF. DNA of the CDR3: TGTGCCAGCAGAACCATAGCGGGCTCTTCCTACAATGAGCAGTTCTTC.

This clonotype has only a few counts. The gene calls are TRBV7-3 and TRBJ2-5, with D unclear. This CDR3 has 13 residues. Germline CDR1 is SGHTA and CDR2 is FQGTGA. Between the trimmed V and J ends, which lost 2 bases and 5 bases, there was a span of 9 bases. The CDR3 protein is CASSLDSRETQYF. CDR3 DNA sequence: TGTGCCAGCAGCTTAGACTCGAGGGAGACCCAGTACTTC.

This clonotype appeared a single time. The chain joins TRBV27 to TRBJ1-1, with unresolved D. Germline V lookup: CDR1 MNHEY, CDR2 SMNVEV (reference sequence). The CDR3 is 15 amino acids. V dropped 8 bases and J dropped 0 bases, with 16 bases sitting between them. The chain's CDR3 is CASLPGSGVNTEAFF. In nucleotides, the CDR3 is TGTGCCAGCCTCCCAGGCAGCGGGGTGAACACTGAAGCTTTCTTT.

The sample holds a few counts of this clonotype. The V and J genes are TRBV6-5 and TRBJ1-2, with no clear D. Per germline, CDR1 MNHEY and CDR2 SVGAGI. V gave up 2 bases and J gave up 7 bases, with 11 bases separating them. The CDR3 loop spans 13 amino acids. For the CDR3, the DNA is TGTGCCAGCAGTTACGCAGGCGCGGGTGGCTACACCTTC. It yields the protein CASSYAGAGGYTF.

This clonotype appeared a few times. The genes are TRBV5-1 and TRBJ1-3, with D hard to call. The V and J ends lost 3 bases and 3 bases respectively, with 10 bases between them. The CDR3 sequence is 14 residues long. Germline-derived CDR1 and CDR2 are SGHRS and YFSETQ. CDR3 bases: TGCGCCAGCAGCTCCGGCCGATATGGAAACACCATATATTTT. Amino acids: CASSSGRYGNTIYF.

In this sample, this clonotype turned up many times. This chain joins TRBV12-3 or TRBV12-4 and TRBJ2-1; unclear D gene. The germline V and J ends were trimmed by 3 bases and 7 bases, with 13 bases remaining between them. This CDR3 has 14 amino acids. CDR3 coding DNA: TGTGCCAGCAGTTTGTCGAGTCGGTGGAATGAGCAGTTCTTC. As protein: CASSLSSRWNEQFF.

This clonotype came up a few times. The chain couples TRBV7-9 to TRBJ2-5; weak D call: TRBD1 (6 bases). The V and J ends lost 7 bases and 5 bases respectively, with 17 bases between them. This CDR3 region has 14 residues. Germline lookup yields CDR1 SEHNR and CDR2 FQNEAQ (reference sequence). CDR3 coding DNA: TGTGCCAGCAACCAATACAGGGCCGTGGAGACCCAGTACTTC. Its translation is CASNQYRAVETQYF.

This clonotype occurred many times. This chain's CDR3 is CASSSGQGEETQYF. DNA for the CDR3: TGTGCCAGCAGCTCCGGACAGGGAGAAGAGACCCAGTACTTC. The chain uses TRBV7-9 and TRBJ2-5; 8 bases line up with TRBD1. The ends lost 4 bases at V and 3 bases at J; junction bases unmatched: 4. Germline assignment: CDR1 SEHNR and CDR2 FQNEAQ (reference sequence). CDR3 length equals 14 residues.

This clonotype occurred a few times. The chain joins TRBV14 to TRBJ2-1; TRBD1 might be the D (6 bases). Germline values: CDR1 SGHDN, CDR2 FVKESK. V was pared by 0 bases and J by 2 bases, with 14 bases between. The CDR3 totals 17 residues. The DNA of the CDR3 is TGTGCCAGCAGCCAAGATGTAGGACAGCAAACCTACAATGAGCAGTTCTTC. This encodes CASSQDVGQQTYNEQFF.

The chain combines TRBV20-1 with TRBJ2-7, with D possibly being TRBD1 or TRBD2 (5 bases each). The V gene lost 1 base and the J gene lost 0 bases, with 16 bases spanning the gap. The CDR3 has 16 residues. The V gene's germline CDR1 is DFQATT and CDR2 SNEGSKA (reference sequence). The DNA for the CDR3 is TGCAGTGCTAGAGCCCCCCTGACAGCGGACTCCTACGAGCAGTACTTC. This gives the protein CSARAPLTADSYEQYF.

This sequence joins TRBV11-3 and TRBJ2-3, with D perhaps matching TRBD2 (5 bases). The CDR3 contains 15 residues. Germline values: CDR1 SGHNT, CDR2 YENEEA. V was shortened by 4 bases and J by 3 bases, with 14 bases between the two germline ends. The CDR3 nucleotides are TGTGCCAGCAGCTCTTCTGGGAGCGGTACAGATACGCAGTATTTT. Its translation is CASSSSGSGTDTQYF.

This clonotype occurred a few times. The rearrangement joins TRBV15 to TRBJ1-2; D remains ambiguous. The CDR3 consists of 14 residues. The germline V gene has CDR1 LNHNV and CDR2 YYDKDF (reference sequence). V lost 0 bases, J lost 8 bases, and 13 bases lay in between. The CDR3 nucleotides read TGTGCCACCAGCAGAGATGTTGGGGTAGGAGGCTACACCTTC. This sequence encodes CATSRDVGVGGYTF.

The genes are TRBV7-6 and TRBJ2-2; the match to TRBD2 covers 8 bases. CDR1 SGHVS and CDR2 FNYEAQ come from the germline V gene. This CDR3 contains 16 residues. The ends lost 3 bases at V and 6 bases at J; junction bases unmatched: 9. Here the CDR3 DNA reads TGTGCCAGCAGCTTGGAGGGGGGACTAGTCCCCGGGGAGCTGTTTTTT. Translating gives CASSLEGGLVPGELFF.

V and J are TRBV12-3 or TRBV12-4 and TRBJ1-2; D gene ambiguous. CDR3 length: 13 residues. Trimming pared 2 bases from V and 5 bases from J, leaving 9 bases between. The CDR3 DNA is TGTGCCAGCAGTTTATTGTGGGCTTATGGCTACACCTTC. Translating it yields CASSLLWAYGYTF.

This clonotype was recorded many times. The chain carries TRBV7-8 and TRBJ2-5, with 10 bases identical to TRBD1. Germline V CDR1 and CDR2: SGHVS, FQNEAQ. The CDR3 is 14 residues long. J gave up 1 base and V 9 bases, and 5 bases lay outside the gene matches. The CDR3 spells CASSRDRGQETQYF. The CDR3 DNA sequence: TGTGCCAGTAGCCGGGACAGGGGCCAAGAGACCCAGTACTTC.

In this sample, this clonotype turned up a few times. The chain is built from TRBV24-1 and TRBJ2-1; D not certain. This CDR3 has 15 residues. Germline values: CDR1 KGHDR, CDR2 SFDVKD. Deletions cut 6 bases from V and 0 bases from J, with 11 bases between. In DNA form, the CDR3 reads TGTGCCACCAGTACCTACTCGTCCTCCTACAATGAGCAGTTCTTC. The encoded protein is CATSTYSSSYNEQFF.

The rearrangement joins TRBV14 to TRBJ1-1; D uncertain. The CDR3 totals 13 residues. The ends were cut back, 4 bases at V and 3 bases at J, with 9 bases in the middle. From germline, CDR1 is SGHDN and CDR2 FVKESK. This CDR3 is CASSRWEYTEAFF. The CDR3 region has the DNA TGTGCCAGCAGCCGATGGGAATACACTGAAGCTTTCTTT.